This TCR beta chain came from a study of cytomegalovirus exposure and HLA in healthy donors. 13 Jbeta primers and 60 Vbeta primers were used for the PCR. Produced via immunoSEQ multiplex PCR; TCRdb's table is partial and in-frame only. Of tens of thousands of clones listed, 53% are singletons. The germline CDR1 and CDR2 sequences are MNHEY and SVGAGI. This CDR3 region has 15 residues. Trimming cost V 4 bases and J 0 bases; bases outside gene matches: 2. The source is a woman in her forties in good health and CMV-seropositive. V usage is TRBV6-5 and J usage is TRBJ2-3, with 9 bases lining up with TRBD1. The source material was PBMCs. This CDR3 reads CASSFGTGSTDTQYF. The CDR3 region has the DNA TGTGCCAGCAGTTTCGGGACAGGGAGCACAGATACGCAGTATTTT.